This paragraph reports one TCR beta chain. What it recognizes is unknown. This sample stems from a study of Ad26.COV2.S vaccination and SARS-CoV-2 variants. Treatment specified: 19 received Ad26.COV2.S at low or high dose, single or two shots; 5 received placebo; per-sample allocation not given. Sampling happened 63 days after the first vaccine or placebo injection. Study conclusions and caveats: Spike-specific TCR breadth was greater in vaccine than placebo recipients.

V dropped 7 bases and J dropped 2 bases, with 19 bases sitting between them. The CDR3 runs to 16 residues. Germline V gives CDR1 MDHEN, CDR2 SYDVKM. Profiled with immunoSEQ multiplex PCR; TCRdb holds only in-frame clones, not every one. The data show fewer than 400,000 clones, around four fifths seen once. The chain links TRBV28 to TRBJ2-3, with D tentatively TRBD1 (6 bases). The sequence came from a person aged 18-60 years who received the Ad26.COV2.S COVID-19 vaccine or a placebo. This material consisted of peripheral blood, taken in a trial of Ad26.COV2.S vaccine versus placebo. The CDR3 loop is CASNDPRQALTDTQYF. CDR3 sequence (DNA): TGTGCCAGCAATGACCCCAGACAGGCTCTCACAGATACGCAGTATTTT.